This is a list of T cell receptor beta chains from one sample in a study of T cells expressing NK-cell markers. TCRdb reprocessed the 5' RACE reads and reports one entry per CDR3 protein, with no DNA. The table lists roughly 390,000 distinct CDR3 sequences, with roughly 10% in the top ten. Material for sequencing was blood T cells: a sorted CD56 or NKG2C T cell subset, CD4+ or CD8+ T cells, or bulk PBMC T cells (not recorded which). The source is a woman aged 45-60 years in good health. Each CDR3 is given with its conserved first and last residue. The order of the fields is J gene, V gene, CDR3 protein.

J: TRBJ1-2
V: TRBV12-3/TRBV12-4
CDR3: CASSLVVLGGYTF

J: TRBJ1-2
V: TRBV12-3/TRBV12-4
CDR3: CASTLDADYGYTF

J: TRBJ1-1
V: TRBV29-1
CDR3: CSVLSHPGEAFF

J: TRBJ2-2
V: TRBV5-1
CDR3: CASSLYSATGELFF

J: TRBJ2-2
V: TRBV28
CDR3: CASSLGSLSGELFF

J: TRBJ2-5
V: TRBV5-6
CDR3: CASSLVRADQETQYF

J: TRBJ2-7
V: TRBV25-1
CDR3: CASSDLGGQGNEQYF

J: TRBJ2-7
V: TRBV21-1
CDR3: CASSKARKGFYEQYF

J: TRBJ2-1
V: TRBV29-1
CDR3: CSVETSGGANNEQFF

J: TRBJ1-5
V: TRBV4-1
CDR3: CASSQADTFPQPQHF

J: TRBJ2-7
V: TRBV7-9
CDR3: CATLGGVGRAEQYF

J: TRBJ1-4
V: TRBV27
CDR3: CASSLIGQGVEKLFF